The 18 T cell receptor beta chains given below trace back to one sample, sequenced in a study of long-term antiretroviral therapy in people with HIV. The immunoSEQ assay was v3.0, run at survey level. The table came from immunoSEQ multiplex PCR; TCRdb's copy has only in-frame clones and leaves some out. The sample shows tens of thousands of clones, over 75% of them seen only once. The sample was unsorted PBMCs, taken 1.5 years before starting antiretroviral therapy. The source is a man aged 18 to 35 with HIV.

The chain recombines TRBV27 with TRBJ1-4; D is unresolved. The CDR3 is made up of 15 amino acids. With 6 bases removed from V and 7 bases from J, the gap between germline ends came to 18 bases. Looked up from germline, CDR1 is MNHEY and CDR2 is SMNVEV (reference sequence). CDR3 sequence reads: CASSPPGSGGEKLFF. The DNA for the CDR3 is TGTGCCAGCAGCCCACCGGGCTCAGGCGGTGAAAAACTGTTTTTT.

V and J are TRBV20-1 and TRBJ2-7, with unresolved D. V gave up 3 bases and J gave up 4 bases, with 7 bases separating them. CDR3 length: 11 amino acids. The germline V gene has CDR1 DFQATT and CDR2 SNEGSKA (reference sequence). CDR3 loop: CSARELYEQYF. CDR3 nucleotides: TGCAGTGCTAGGGAACTATACGAGCAGTACTTC.

The CDR3 DNA is TGTGCCAGCTCCTGGGGCAGGGGATCTCGCAATGAGCAGTTCTTC. Protein product: CASSWGRGSRNEQFF. The chain links TRBV7-2 to TRBJ2-1, with TRBD1 as a possible D gene (6 bases). The CDR3 covers 15 residues. V was pared by 8 bases and J by 6 bases, with 20 bases between. Germline lookup yields CDR1 SGHTA and CDR2 FQGNSA.

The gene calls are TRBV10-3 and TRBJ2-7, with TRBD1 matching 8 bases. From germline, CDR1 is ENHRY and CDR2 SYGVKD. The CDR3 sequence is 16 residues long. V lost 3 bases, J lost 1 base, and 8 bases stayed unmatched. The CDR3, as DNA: TGTGCCATCAGTGACCCACGGACAGGGTTATCCTACGAGCAGTACTTC. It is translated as CAISDPRTGLSYEQYF.

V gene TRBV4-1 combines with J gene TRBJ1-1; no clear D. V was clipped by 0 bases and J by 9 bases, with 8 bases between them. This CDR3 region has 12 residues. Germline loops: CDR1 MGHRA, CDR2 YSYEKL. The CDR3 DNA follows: TGCGCCAGCAGCCAAGATGGACGAAAAGCTTTCTTT. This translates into CASSQDGRKAFF.

The CDR3 nucleotides read TGTGCCAGCAGCTCCCAAAGGGACAGATGGAATAGCAATCAGCCCCAGCATTTT. This encodes CASSSQRDRWNSNQPQHF. The chain couples TRBV7-8 to TRBJ1-5, with TRBD1 identical over 7 bases. The ends lost 4 bases at V and 0 bases at J; junction bases unmatched: 12. Germline V CDR1 and CDR2: SGHVS, FQNEAQ. The CDR3 consists of 18 residues.

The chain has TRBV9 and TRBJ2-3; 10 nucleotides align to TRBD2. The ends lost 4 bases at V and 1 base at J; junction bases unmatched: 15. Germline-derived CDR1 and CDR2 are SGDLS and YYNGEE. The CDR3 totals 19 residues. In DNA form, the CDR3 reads TGTGCCAGCAGCCCAGTCTTGTCTAGCGGGGGAGAGCGCACAGATACGCAGTATTTT. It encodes CASSPVLSSGGERTDTQYF.

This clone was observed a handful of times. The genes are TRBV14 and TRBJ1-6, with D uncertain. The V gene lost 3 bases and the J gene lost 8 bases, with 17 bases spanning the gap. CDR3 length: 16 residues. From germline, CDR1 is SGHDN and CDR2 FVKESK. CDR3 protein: CASSHTRGSRDSPLHF. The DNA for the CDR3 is TGTGCCAGCAGCCATACGCGGGGTAGTAGAGATTCACCCCTCCACTTT.

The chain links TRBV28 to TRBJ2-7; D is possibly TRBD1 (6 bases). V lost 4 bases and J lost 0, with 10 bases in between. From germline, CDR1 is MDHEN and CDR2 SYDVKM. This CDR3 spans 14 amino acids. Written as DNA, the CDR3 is TGTGCCAGCAGTTCGCCGACAGGCTCCTACGAGCAGTACTTC. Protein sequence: CASSSPTGSYEQYF.

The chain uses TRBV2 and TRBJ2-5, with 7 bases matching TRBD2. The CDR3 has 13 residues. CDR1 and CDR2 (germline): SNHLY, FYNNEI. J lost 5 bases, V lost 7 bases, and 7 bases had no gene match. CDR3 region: CASTRLAGETQYF. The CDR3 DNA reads TGTGCCAGCACAAGACTAGCTGGGGAGACCCAGTACTTC.

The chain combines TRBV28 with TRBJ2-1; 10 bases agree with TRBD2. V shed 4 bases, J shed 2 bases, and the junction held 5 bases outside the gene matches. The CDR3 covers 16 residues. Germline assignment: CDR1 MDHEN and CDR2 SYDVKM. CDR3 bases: TGTGCCAGCAGTTCACTAGCGGGAAGGACCTACAATGAGCAGTTCTTC. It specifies CASSSLAGRTYNEQFF.

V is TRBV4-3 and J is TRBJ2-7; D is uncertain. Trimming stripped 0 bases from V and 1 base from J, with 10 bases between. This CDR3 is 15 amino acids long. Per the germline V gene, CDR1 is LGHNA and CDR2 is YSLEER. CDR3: CASSQDNHRSYEQYF. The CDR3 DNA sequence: TGCGCCAGCAGCCAAGATAATCACAGATCCTACGAGCAGTACTTC.

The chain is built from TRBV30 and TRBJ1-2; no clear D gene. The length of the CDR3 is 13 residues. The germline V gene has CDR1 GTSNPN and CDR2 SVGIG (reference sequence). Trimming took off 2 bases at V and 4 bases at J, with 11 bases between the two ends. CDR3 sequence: CAWSPPLRYGYTF. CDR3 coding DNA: TGTGCCTGGAGTCCCCCTTTGCGCTATGGCTACACCTTC.

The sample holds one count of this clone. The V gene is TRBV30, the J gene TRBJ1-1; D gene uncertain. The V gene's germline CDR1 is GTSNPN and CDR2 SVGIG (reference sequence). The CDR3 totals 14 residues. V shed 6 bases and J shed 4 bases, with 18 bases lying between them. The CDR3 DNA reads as TGTGCCTGCGGCGATAAGGGAGCTTGCACTGAAGCTTTCTTT. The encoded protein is CACGDKGACTEAFF.

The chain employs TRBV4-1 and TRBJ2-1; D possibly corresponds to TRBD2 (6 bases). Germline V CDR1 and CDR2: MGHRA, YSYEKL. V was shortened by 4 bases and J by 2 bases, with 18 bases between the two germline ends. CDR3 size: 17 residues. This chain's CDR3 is CASSLGGARDPYNEQFF. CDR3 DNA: TGCGCCAGCAGCCTTGGAGGGGCCAGGGACCCCTACAATGAGCAGTTCTTC.

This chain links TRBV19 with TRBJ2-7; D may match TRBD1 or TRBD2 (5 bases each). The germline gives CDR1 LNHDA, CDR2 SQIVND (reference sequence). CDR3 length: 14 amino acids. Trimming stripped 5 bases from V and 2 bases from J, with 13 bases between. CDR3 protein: CASSGFVGAYEQYF. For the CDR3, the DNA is TGTGCCAGTAGTGGATTTGTGGGGGCCTACGAGCAGTACTTC.

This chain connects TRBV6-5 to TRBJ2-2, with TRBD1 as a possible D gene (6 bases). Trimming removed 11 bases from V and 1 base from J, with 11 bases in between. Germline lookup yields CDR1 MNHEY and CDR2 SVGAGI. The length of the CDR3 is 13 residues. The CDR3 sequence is CAVHRVNTGELFF. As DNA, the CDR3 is TGTGCCGTACACAGGGTGAACACCGGGGAGCTGTTTTTT.

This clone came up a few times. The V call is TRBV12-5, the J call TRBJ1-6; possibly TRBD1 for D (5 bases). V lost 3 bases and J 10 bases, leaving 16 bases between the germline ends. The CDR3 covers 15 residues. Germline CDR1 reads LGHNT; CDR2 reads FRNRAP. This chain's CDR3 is CASGLMSQGRSPLHF. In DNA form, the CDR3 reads TGTGCTAGTGGTTTAATGAGTCAGGGTAGGTCACCCCTCCACTTT.